This TCR beta chain was documented in a study of blood T cell repertoires in COVID-19. Study at large: Collection of acute and convalescent COVID-19 samples took place in the United States, Italy and Spain. Sources were T cells, B-cell-depleted T cells, or PBMCs; the material itself was cDNA or gDNA.

The ends lost 0 bases at V and 8 bases at J; junction bases unmatched: 5. Per the germline V gene, CDR1 is LGHDT and CDR2 is YNNKEL (reference sequence). The CDR3 is made up of 15 amino acids. In the study's own analysis: For nucleated cells, counts were estimated from reference gene primer amplification. Using immunoSEQ multiplex PCR, the repertoire was profiled, and TCRdb retains in-frame clones only, with some absent. V, J and clone size are those of that table, while D and trimming were read from the DNA. The sample yields about 100,000 clones, approximately 91% seen once. The genes are TRBV3-1 (or the pseudogene TRBV3-2) and TRBJ2-1; TRBD2 agrees at 9 bases. The sample consisted of peripheral blood. The sequence derives from a man aged 55 to 69 with acute or convalescent COVID-19. CDR3 region: CASSQEASGMYEQFF. CDR3 nucleotide sequence: TGTGCCAGCAGCCAAGAGGCTAGCGGGATGTATGAGCAGTTCTTC.